These T cell receptor beta chains were read from a single sample in a study of shared clonotypes between healthy human individuals. Profiled with immunoSEQ multiplex PCR; TCRdb holds only in-frame clones, not every one. Here the sample spans around 95,000 clones, around half being singletons. The sequencing input was PBMCs. Every receptor here comes from a woman aged 40-49 years in good health. Some clones in this sample may be carry-over from other donors' samples. The CDR3 runs from the conserved cysteine through the conserved F or W. Each record gives: D gene, clone size, V gene, J gene, CDR3 protein, CDR3 DNA. D genes are given only for firm matches. Not every row has a clone size; where given, it reads once, few, many or a size class.

D gene: NA; clone size: few; V gene: TRBV19; J gene: TRBJ1-5; CDR3 protein: CASTDWGDQPQHF; CDR3 DNA: TGTGCCAGTACCGATTGGGGGGATCAGCCCCAGCATTTT
D gene: NA; clone size: many; V gene: TRBV5-4; J gene: TRBJ2-7; CDR3 protein: CASSLGVASSNEQYF; CDR3 DNA: TGTGCCAGCAGCTTAGGGGTGGCTAGCTCCAACGAGCAGTACTTC
D gene: TRBD1; clone size: few; V gene: TRBV7-8; J gene: TRBJ1-2; CDR3 protein: CASSPTGFEGYTF; CDR3 DNA: TGTGCCAGCAGCCCGACAGGGTTCGAGGGCTACACCTTC
D gene: TRBD2; clone size: many; V gene: TRBV30; J gene: TRBJ2-3; CDR3 protein: CAWDSGRETDTQYF; CDR3 DNA: TGTGCCTGGGATAGCGGGAGGGAGACAGATACGCAGTATTTT
D gene: NA; clone size: medium-sized; V gene: TRBV15; J gene: TRBJ1-2; CDR3 protein: CATSREGVTTNYGYTF; CDR3 DNA: TGTGCCACCAGCAGAGAAGGGGTGACAACTAACTATGGCTACACCTTC
D gene: NA; clone size: many; V gene: TRBV19; J gene: TRBJ1-1; CDR3 protein: CASRIHGGTEAFF; CDR3 DNA: TGTGCCAGCCGAATTCACGGTGGAACTGAAGCTTTCTTT
D gene: NA; clone size: NA; V gene: TRBV9; J gene: TRBJ1-5; CDR3 protein: CASSSAGDQPQHF; CDR3 DNA: TGTGCCAGCAGCTCCGCCGGGGATCAGCCCCAGCATTTT
D gene: TRBD2; clone size: many; V gene: TRBV11-2; J gene: TRBJ2-2; CDR3 protein: CASSLERGAGELFF; CDR3 DNA: TGTGCCAGCAGCTTAGAGCGGGGGGCCGGGGAGCTGTTTTTT
D gene: NA; clone size: many; V gene: TRBV18; J gene: TRBJ2-7; CDR3 protein: CASSPTPTTTYEQYF; CDR3 DNA: TGTGCCAGCTCACCTACCCCCACCACTACCTACGAGCAGTACTTC
D gene: NA; clone size: many; V gene: TRBV6-5; J gene: TRBJ1-4; CDR3 protein: CASSSKQGELFF; CDR3 DNA: TGTGCCAGCAGTTCGAAGCAGGGTGAGCTGTTTTTT
D gene: NA; clone size: NA; V gene: TRBV10-3; J gene: TRBJ1-1; CDR3 protein: CAIRLDPSTEAFF; CDR3 DNA: TGTGCCATCAGGTTGGATCCTAGCACTGAAGCTTTCTTT
D gene: NA; clone size: many; V gene: TRBV9; J gene: TRBJ2-5; CDR3 protein: CASSVGTRRWETQYF; CDR3 DNA: TGTGCCAGCAGCGTAGGAACACGGAGGTGGGAGACCCAGTACTTC
D gene: TRBD1; clone size: NA; V gene: TRBV2; J gene: TRBJ1-6; CDR3 protein: CASSTGTVYNSPLHF; CDR3 DNA: TGTGCCAGCTCGACAGGGACCGTCTATAATTCACCCCTCCACTTT
D gene: NA; clone size: NA; V gene: TRBV28; J gene: TRBJ1-5; CDR3 protein: CASSPGRFSNQPQHF; CDR3 DNA: TGTGCCAGCAGTCCGGGGAGGTTTAGCAATCAGCCCCAGCATTTT
D gene: TRBD2; clone size: NA; V gene: TRBV15; J gene: TRBJ2-6; CDR3 protein: CATKLAGFSGANVLTF; CDR3 DNA: TGTGCCACCAAGCTAGCGGGTTTCTCTGGGGCCAACGTCCTGACTTTC
D gene: NA; clone size: few; V gene: TRBV6-6; J gene: TRBJ1-2; CDR3 protein: CASSSVGGGGYTF; CDR3 DNA: TGTGCCAGCAGCTCGGTGGGGGGCGGAGGCTACACCTTC
D gene: NA; clone size: NA; V gene: TRBV6-5; J gene: TRBJ1-1; CDR3 protein: CASSPDRPKNTEAFF; CDR3 DNA: TGTGCCAGCAGTCCCGACCGACCGAAGAACACTGAAGCTTTCTTT
D gene: TRBD1; clone size: many; V gene: TRBV7-9; J gene: TRBJ1-2; CDR3 protein: CASSSRTGPNYGYTF; CDR3 DNA: TGTGCCAGCAGCTCCAGGACAGGGCCCAACTATGGCTACACCTTC
D gene: NA; clone size: NA; V gene: TRBV30; J gene: TRBJ2-5; CDR3 protein: CAWSVLQGSGETQYF; CDR3 DNA: TGTGCCTGGAGTGTATTGCAGGGTTCGGGGGAGACCCAGTACTTC
D gene: TRBD1; clone size: once; V gene: TRBV7-3; J gene: TRBJ1-4; CDR3 protein: CASSQGEGEKLFF; CDR3 DNA: TGTGCCAGCAGCCAGGGGGAGGGCGAAAAACTGTTTTTT
D gene: TRBD2; clone size: many; V gene: TRBV4-2; J gene: TRBJ2-2; CDR3 protein: CASSQFLSAGASTGELFF; CDR3 DNA: TGTGCCAGCAGCCAATTCCTCTCAGCGGGAGCCTCTACCGGGGAGCTGTTTTTT
D gene: NA; clone size: NA; V gene: TRBV11-2; J gene: TRBJ2-5; CDR3 protein: CASSLERGKETQYF; CDR3 DNA: TGTGCCAGCAGCTTAGAGCGGGGTAAAGAGACCCAGTACTTC
D gene: NA; clone size: NA; V gene: TRBV30; J gene: TRBJ1-1; CDR3 protein: CAWSVTAMGGGTEAFF; CDR3 DNA: TGTGCCTGGAGTGTAACTGCGATGGGAGGTGGCACTGAAGCTTTCTTT
D gene: NA; clone size: many; V gene: TRBV4-3; J gene: TRBJ2-7; CDR3 protein: CASSQDYSSPTLEQYF; CDR3 DNA: TGCGCCAGCAGCCAAGATTATTCTAGCCCTACACTCGAGCAGTACTTC
D gene: NA; clone size: few; V gene: TRBV18; J gene: TRBJ2-7; CDR3 protein: CASSGEQYF; CDR3 DNA: TGTGCCAGCTCAGGCGAGCAGTACTTC
D gene: TRBD1; clone size: NA; V gene: TRBV27; J gene: TRBJ2-1; CDR3 protein: CASSLPGQRNEQFF; CDR3 DNA: TGTGCCAGCAGTTTACCGGGACAGAGGAATGAGCAGTTCTTC
D gene: TRBD2; clone size: many; V gene: TRBV7-2; J gene: TRBJ2-7; CDR3 protein: CASSLLAGASYEQYF; CDR3 DNA: TGTGCCAGCAGCCTCTTAGCGGGAGCCTCCTACGAGCAGTACTTC
D gene: NA; clone size: NA; V gene: TRBV19; J gene: TRBJ1-4; CDR3 protein: CASSIVGSYEKLFF; CDR3 DNA: TGTGCCAGTAGTATCGTCGGGTCTTATGAAAAACTGTTTTTT